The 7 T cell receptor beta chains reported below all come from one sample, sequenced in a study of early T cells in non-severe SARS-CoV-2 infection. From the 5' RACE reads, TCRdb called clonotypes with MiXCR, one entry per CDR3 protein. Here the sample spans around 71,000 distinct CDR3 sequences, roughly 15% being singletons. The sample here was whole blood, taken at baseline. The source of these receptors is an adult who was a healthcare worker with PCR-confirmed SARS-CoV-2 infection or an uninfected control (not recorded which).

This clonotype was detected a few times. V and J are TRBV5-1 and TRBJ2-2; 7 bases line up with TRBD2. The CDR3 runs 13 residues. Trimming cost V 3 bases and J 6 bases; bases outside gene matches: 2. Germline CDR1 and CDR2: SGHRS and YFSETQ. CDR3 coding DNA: TGCGCCAGCAGCTGGACTAGTTCCGGGGAGCTGTTTTTT. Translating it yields CASSWTSSGELFF.

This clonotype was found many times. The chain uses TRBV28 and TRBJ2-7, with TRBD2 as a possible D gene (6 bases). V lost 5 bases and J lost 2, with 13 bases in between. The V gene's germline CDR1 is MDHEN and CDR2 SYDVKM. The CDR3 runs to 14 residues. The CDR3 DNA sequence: TGTGCCAGCAGTAGACTAGTCACCCCCTACGAGCAGTACTTC. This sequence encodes CASSRLVTPYEQYF.

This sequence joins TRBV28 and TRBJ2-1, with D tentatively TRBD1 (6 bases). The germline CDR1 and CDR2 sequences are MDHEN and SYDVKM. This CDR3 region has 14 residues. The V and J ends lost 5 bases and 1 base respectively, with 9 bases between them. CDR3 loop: CASSLQGSYNEQFF. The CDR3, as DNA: TGTGCCAGCAGTCTCCAGGGGTCCTACAATGAGCAGTTCTTC. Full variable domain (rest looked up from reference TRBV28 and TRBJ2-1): DVKVTQSSRYLVKRTGEKVFLECVQDMDHENMFWYRQDPGLGLRLIYFSYDVKMKEKGDIPEGYSVSREKKERFSLILESASTNQTSMYLCASSLQGSYNEQFFGPGTRLTVL.

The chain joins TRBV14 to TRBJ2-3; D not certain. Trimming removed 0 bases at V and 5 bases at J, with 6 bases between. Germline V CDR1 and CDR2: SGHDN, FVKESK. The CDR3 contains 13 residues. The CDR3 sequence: CASSQDNGDTQYF. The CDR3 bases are TGTGCCAGCAGCCAAGATAACGGAGATACGCAGTATTTT.

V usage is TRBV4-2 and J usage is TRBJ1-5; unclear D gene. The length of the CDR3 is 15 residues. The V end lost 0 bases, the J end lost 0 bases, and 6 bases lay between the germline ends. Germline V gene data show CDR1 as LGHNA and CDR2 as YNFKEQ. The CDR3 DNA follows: TGTGCCAGCAGCCAAGAGCGGTATAGCAATCAGCCCCAGCATTTT. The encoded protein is CASSQERYSNQPQHF.

As DNA, the CDR3 is TGCAGTGCTAGAGATCGGACGCGCACAGATACGCAGTATTTT. It translates to CSARDRTRTDTQYF. The chain uses TRBV20-1 and TRBJ2-3, with D unclear. Germline CDR1 reads DFQATT; CDR2 reads SNEGSKA (reference sequence). Trimming pared 0 bases from V and 1 base from J, leaving 8 bases between. The CDR3 length is 14 residues.

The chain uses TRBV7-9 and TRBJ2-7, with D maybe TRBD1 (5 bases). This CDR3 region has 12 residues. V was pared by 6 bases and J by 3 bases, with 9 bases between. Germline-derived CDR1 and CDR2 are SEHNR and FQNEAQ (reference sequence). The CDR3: CASRDDSYEQYF. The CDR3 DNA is TGTGCCAGCAGAGACGACAGCTACGAGCAGTACTTC.